The 3 T cell receptor beta chains below all came from one sample that was sequenced in a study of blood T cells in healthy people across ages. Using a J-beta primer mix together with a sample-barcoded 5' primer, a second PCR was run for 7 to 11 cycles. MiXCR was run by TCRdb on the 5' RACE reads, yielding one entry per CDR3 protein. The table includes 1.5 million to 2 million distinct CDR3 sequences, 28% detected once. The sequencing input was blood. The receptors were gathered from a woman aged 30 to 39 in good health.

The V and J genes are TRBV7-2 and TRBJ2-5; 7 bases line up with TRBD2. Germline V lookup: CDR1 SGHTA, CDR2 FQGNSA. CDR3 length: 14 amino acids. The V segment lost 2 bases and the J segment 5 bases; nucleotides outside the gene matches: 5. CDR3 bases: TGTGCCAGCAGCTTAAATGGGAGGGCGGAGACCCAGTACTTC. Protein: CASSLNGRAETQYF.

This chain uses TRBV3-1 with TRBJ1-2; 10 bases are a match to TRBD1. Germline-derived CDR1 and CDR2 are LGHDT and YNNKEL (reference sequence). CDR3 length: 15 residues. V lost 1 base, J lost 5 bases, and 4 bases stayed unmatched. In nucleotides, the CDR3 is TGTGCCAGCAGCCAAGGTTGGACAGGGGGGTATGGCTACACCTTC. Its protein product is CASSQGWTGGYGYTF.

In its sample, this clonotype was seen many times. The J gene is TRBJ2-1, the V gene TRBV9, with TRBD2 identical over 8 bases. V dropped 0 bases and J dropped 0; count of bases not matched to a gene: 2. The CDR3 loop spans 16 amino acids. From germline, CDR1 is SGDLS and CDR2 YYNGEE. Here the CDR3 reads CASSVAGTSSYNEQFF. CDR3 sequence (DNA): TGTGCCAGCAGCGTAGCCGGGACTAGCTCCTACAATGAGCAGTTCTTC.